This TCR beta chain was captured in a study of blood T cell repertoires in COVID-19. On the study more broadly: Specimens from acute and convalescent COVID-19 originated in the United States, Italy and Spain. Nucleic acid was either cDNA or gDNA, and it came from T cells, B-cell-depleted T cells, or PBMCs.

Some clones are missing from TCRdb's copy, which holds only in-frame ones; the method was immunoSEQ multiplex PCR. The sample consists of 150,000 to 250,000 clones, approximately 84% of them appearing once. Adults between about 18 and 95 years of age took part from 24 US areas. Participants' reported clinical history set cohort assignment. V trimming: 5 bases; J trimming: 6 bases; junction bases outside the gene matches: 3. CDR1 is SGHKS and CDR2 is YYEKEE in the germline V gene (reference sequence). CDR3 size: 12 residues. The chain links TRBV5-5 to TRBJ2-7, with TRBD1 matching 9 bases. Sequenced sample: PBMCs or T cells enriched from blood (not recorded which). The origin of this receptor is a man aged 40-50 years who had recovered from COVID-19. As DNA, the CDR3 is TGTGCCAGCAGAAGGACAGGGGCCGAGCAGTACTTC. It encodes CASRRTGAEQYF.